The 8 T cell receptor beta chains below come from one sample, sequenced in a study of blood T cells in healthy people across ages. Primed by a sample-barcoded 5' primer and a J-beta primer mix, a second PCR proceeded for about 7 to 12 cycles. TCRdb used MiXCR to reprocess the 5' RACE reads, holding one entry per CDR3 protein. The table has about 1.5 million distinct CDR3 sequences, roughly 43% seen once. Sequences were obtained from blood. These receptors all come from a young woman in good health.

The chain has TRBV25-1 and TRBJ2-7; TRBD1 agrees at 8 bases. V shed 0 bases and J 6 bases; nucleotides not matched to a gene: 7. The CDR3 has 15 amino acids. Germline CDR1 MGHDK, CDR2 SYGVNS. The CDR3 DNA is TGTGCCAGCAGTGAATATAGACAGGGGTTCAGCGAGCAGTACTTC. It encodes CASSEYRQGFSEQYF.

V is TRBV9 and J is TRBJ2-1; D unresolved. V shed 0 bases and J shed 15 bases, with 13 bases lying between them. Per the germline V gene, CDR1 is SGDLS and CDR2 is YYNGEE. The CDR3 spans 12 residues. CDR3: CASSVGDPGLFF. CDR3 nucleotide sequence: TGTGCCAGCAGCGTAGGTGATCCAGGTCTGTTCTTC.

The chain is built from TRBV4-3 and TRBJ1-2, with D possibly TRBD1 on 5 matching bases. V lost 4 bases and J lost 11, with 26 bases in between. Germline V gives CDR1 LGHNA, CDR2 YSLEER. The CDR3 length is 16 residues. The CDR3 sequence is CASSLRGANRAQGYTF. The CDR3 DNA follows: TGCGCCAGCAGCCTCCGAGGGGCCAATAGGGCCCAAGGGTACACCTTC.

The genes are TRBV4-1 and TRBJ2-3; 7 bases fit TRBD2. The CDR3 is made up of 15 amino acids. Germline values: CDR1 MGHRA, CDR2 YSYEKL. V lost 1 base and J lost 7; bases outside the gene matches: 8. CDR3 sequence: CASSQVVRDYNTQYF. CDR3 DNA sequence: TGCGCCAGCAGCCAAGTGGTCCGGGACTATAATACGCAGTATTTT.

The chain employs TRBV7-9 and TRBJ1-3; D is uncertain. V dropped 2 bases and J dropped 6 bases, with 5 bases sitting between them. The germline CDR1 and CDR2 sequences are SEHNR and FQNEAQ (reference sequence). The CDR3 is 12 residues long. The CDR3 protein is CASSLPVNTIYF. CDR3 sequence (DNA): TGTGCCAGCAGCTTACCAGTAAACACCATATATTTT.

This clonotype was found a few times. The V call is TRBV24-1, the J call TRBJ2-3, with 12 bases identical to TRBD1. There are 18 residues in the CDR3. Trimming took 4 bases from V and 4 from J; bases not matched to a gene: 11. From germline, CDR1 is KGHDR and CDR2 SFDVKD. The CDR3 DNA sequence: TGTGCCACCAGTGACTCCCCGGGACAGGGGGCGCTCCCAGATACGCAGTATTTT. Residues: CATSDSPGQGALPDTQYF.

The rearrangement joins TRBV2 to TRBJ1-5, with D tentatively TRBD1 (5 bases). The CDR3 spans 14 residues. CDR1 SNHLY and CDR2 FYNNEI come from the germline V gene. Trimming removed 9 bases from V and 0 bases from J, with 12 bases in between. The CDR3 sequence is CASAQGNSNQPQHF. The CDR3 nucleotides are TGTGCCAGTGCCCAGGGTAATAGCAATCAGCCCCAGCATTTT.

In its sample, this clonotype was seen many times. The chain employs TRBV7-9 and TRBJ2-7; 9 nucleotides align to TRBD1. The CDR3 runs to 14 residues. J was trimmed by 0 bases and V by 6 bases; bases with no gene match: 3. Germline V lookup: CDR1 SEHNR, CDR2 FQNEAQ (reference sequence). The CDR3 DNA follows: TGTGCCAGCAGTCCGACAGGGGGCTCCTACGAGCAGTACTTC. It yields the protein CASSPTGGSYEQYF.